This T cell receptor (beta chain) was observed in a study of OX40 agonist ivuxolimab in advanced cancers. The germline V gene encodes CDR1 GTSNPN and CDR2 SVGIG (reference sequence). The germline V and J ends were trimmed by 0 bases and 5 bases, with 13 bases remaining between them. There are 14 residues in the CDR3. This clone was seen a handful of times. Peripheral blood came from all dose cohorts at three timepoints. TCRdb keeps only in-frame clones here, not all; method: immunoSEQ multiplex PCR. The profile covers tens of thousands of clones, with 92% appearing a single time and around 0.51% taken by the ten largest.

This TCR was sampled from an adult with an advanced solid tumor such as melanoma, head and neck, liver or kidney cancer. The chain combines TRBV30 with TRBJ2-5; no definite D call. Sequencing was performed on CD4+ or CD8+ T cells sorted from blood, taken in a trial of the OX40 agonist ivuxolimab. The CDR3 DNA reads as TGTGCCTGGAGTGTACTGGGGATGGGGGAGACCCAGTACTTC. Translated, it gives CAWSVLGMGETQYF.